This T cell receptor (beta chain) was profiled in a study of vaccination effects on CD4 cells after COVID-19. About the research overall: Each person got two doses of an mRNA SARS-CoV-2 vaccine, BNT162b2 or mRNA-1273. Overall study findings and caveats: Marked clonal contraction of both clone types appeared late after vaccination.

V was shortened by 1 base and J by 0 bases, with 10 bases between the two germline ends. Germline lookup yields CDR1 KGHDR and CDR2 SFDVKD. This CDR3 is built from 16 residues. Regarding this clone: Its cognate antigen is unknown.

This table comes from immunoSEQ multiplex PCR, and its TCRdb copy is limited to in-frame clones, with some not included. The data contain tens of thousands of clones, approximately 72% of them singletons. Between days 9 and 10 of culture, CD4+ T cells were separated out. Cultures got half-medium changes with IL-2 on days 3 and 7. This clonotype originated in a human donor who had a prior SARS-CoV-2 infection. The chain joins TRBV24-1 to TRBJ2-3; a weak D match, TRBD2 (6 bases). Source: CD4+ T cells from PBMCs cultured without peptide, taken before COVID-19 vaccination. This CDR3 reads CATSDFAGTSTDTQYF. Here the CDR3 DNA reads TGTGCCACCAGTGATTTCGCCGGGACTAGCACAGATACGCAGTATTTT.